The 24 T cell receptor beta chains reported below all come from one sample, sequenced in a study of neurological immune-mediated disorders. TCRdb used MiXCR to reprocess the 5' RACE reads, holding one entry per CDR3 protein. This table holds 55,000 to 65,000 distinct CDR3 sequences, about 8.9% found once. Time point denoted: longitudinal time-point 2. Specimen: PBMCs. Source of these receptors: a man aged 30 to 45 in good health.

In regard to this clonotype: Possible read error: a much larger clone is one base away. V gene TRBV5-1 combines with J gene TRBJ1-2; D unresolved. Germline CDR1 SGHRS, CDR2 YFSETQ. Trimming took off 5 bases at V and 5 bases at J, with 22 bases between the two ends. The CDR3 extends over 16 amino acids. The CDR3 coding sequence is TGCGCCAGCAGACCCCGCGAGACTGACGGTGTTTATGGCTACACCTTC. Its translation: CASRPRETDGVYGYTF. Drawing the rest from reference TRBV5-1 and TRBJ1-2, the complete variable domain is KAGVTQTPRYLIKTRGQQVTLSCSPISGHRSVSWYQQTPGQGLQFLFEYFSETQRNKGNFPGRFSGRQFSNSRSEMNVSTLELGDSALYLCASRPRETDGVYGYTFGSGTRLTVV.

This clonotype was found many times. The rearrangement uses TRBV29-1 and TRBJ2-7; 9 bases are a match to TRBD2. Unmatched junction bases numbered 12, after V lost 4 bases and J lost 5 bases. CDR1 SQVTM and CDR2 ANQGSEA come from the germline V gene. The CDR3 runs 15 residues. CDR3 in amino acids: CSVGGLARTLNEQYF. CDR3 coding DNA: TGCAGCGTTGGAGGACTAGCGAGAACCCTAAACGAGCAGTACTTC.

This clonotype appeared many times. The gene calls are TRBV20-1 and TRBJ2-5, with D tentatively TRBD2 (5 bases). This CDR3 is built from 16 residues. Per the germline V gene, CDR1 is DFQATT and CDR2 is SNEGSKA (reference sequence). Between the trimmed V and J ends, which lost 3 bases and 4 bases, there was a span of 21 bases. The CDR3 bases are TGCAGTGCTAGGACCCCGGCTAAAAGAGGGTTAGAGACCCAGTACTTC. It encodes CSARTPAKRGLETQYF.

At least ten counts were recorded for this clonotype. This chain uses TRBV5-1 with TRBJ2-1; 8 bases align to TRBD1. CDR1 SGHRS and CDR2 YFSETQ come from the germline V gene. With 3 bases clipped from V and 9 bases from J, the junction kept 2 bases outside the gene matches. The CDR3 is 12 amino acids. The DNA for the CDR3 is TGCGCCAGCAGCTCCACAGGGGGTGAGCAGTTCTTC. It codes for CASSSTGGEQFF.

This clonotype was found many times. V is TRBV10-3 and J is TRBJ2-3; 7 bases fit TRBD1. This CDR3 spans 16 amino acids. Germline V lookup: CDR1 ENHRY, CDR2 SYGVKD. V lost 2 bases and J lost 4; bases outside the gene matches: 9. The CDR3 here is CAISEPLQGTADTQYF. CDR3 in DNA: TGTGCCATCAGTGAGCCCCTCCAGGGGACAGCAGATACGCAGTATTTT.

On this clonotype itself: Just one base apart from a much larger clone, this may be a read error. This chain connects TRBV6-5 to TRBJ1-2; D is possibly TRBD1 (6 bases). The CDR3 consists of 16 residues. The V gene's germline CDR1 is MNHEY and CDR2 SVGAGI. The V end was cut by 3 bases, the J end by 4 bases, with 18 bases between. CDR3 nucleotide sequence: TGTGCCAGCAGTTATTCCGGGACAACTACATCCTATGGCTACACCTTC. It specifies CASSYSGTTTSYGYTF.

By share of the sample, this clonotype is medium-sized. V gene TRBV29-1 combines with J gene TRBJ2-1, with TRBD1 matching over 8 bases. The junction had 12 bases not matched to a gene; V was cut back by 3 bases and J by 5 bases. CDR1 is SQVTM and CDR2 is ANQGSEA in the germline V gene. This CDR3 contains 16 residues. CDR3 region: CSVDGVADRVHNEQFF. The CDR3 coding sequence is TGCAGCGTTGATGGGGTCGCGGACAGGGTCCACAATGAGCAGTTCTTC.

This clonotype was counted many times. The chain combines TRBV29-1 with TRBJ2-5, with D possibly matching TRBD1 (6 bases). Germline CDR1 reads SQVTM; CDR2 reads ANQGSEA. The CDR3 is made up of 12 amino acids. With 8 bases removed from V and 3 bases from J, the gap between germline ends came to 13 bases. DNA for the CDR3: TGCAGCCACAGGGTTGGAAAAGAGACCCAGTACTTC. Amino acids: CSHRVGKETQYF.

This clonotype was seen many times. This rearrangement joins TRBV6-4 to TRBJ2-3, with 10 bases identical to TRBD1. J gave up 4 bases and V 0 bases, and 1 base lay outside the gene matches. The CDR3 is 15 residues long. Germline V CDR1 and CDR2: MRHNA, SNTAGT. This chain's CDR3 is CASSDSGTGADTQYF. The CDR3, as DNA: TGTGCCAGCAGTGACTCGGGGACAGGGGCAGATACGCAGTATTTT.

This clonotype showed up many times. The V call is TRBV25-1, the J call TRBJ2-1; D remains ambiguous. The V gene's germline CDR1 is MGHDK and CDR2 SYGVNS. V lost 1 base and J 5 bases, leaving 12 bases between the germline ends. The CDR3 totals 15 residues. The DNA for the CDR3 is TGTGCCAGCAGTGAATGGAGCTTAACTAACAATGAGCAGTTCTTC. It translates to CASSEWSLTNNEQFF.

This clonotype was seen many times. The chain carries TRBV19 and TRBJ2-1; 8 bases line up with TRBD2. This CDR3 region has 15 residues. V trimming: 3 bases; J trimming: 6 bases; junction bases outside the gene matches: 7. The V gene's germline CDR1 is LNHDA and CDR2 SQIVND (reference sequence). CDR3 region: CASSILAGGANEQFF. The CDR3 coding sequence is TGTGCCAGTAGTATTCTGGCGGGAGGAGCCAATGAGCAGTTCTTC.

Ten or more counts support this clonotype. V usage is TRBV4-3 and J usage is TRBJ2-7; perhaps D is TRBD1 or TRBD2 (5 bases each). V was shortened by 5 bases and J by 3 bases, with 17 bases between the two germline ends. Germline lookup yields CDR1 LGHNA and CDR2 YSLEER. This CDR3 is built from 15 residues. The CDR3 spells CASSYQGAPIYEQYF. The CDR3 DNA reads TGCGCCAGCAGCTATCAGGGAGCCCCGATCTACGAGCAGTACTTC.

This clonotype was detected many times. The V and J genes are TRBV10-3 and TRBJ2-5; no definite D call. The CDR3 length is 11 residues. Germline CDR1 and CDR2: ENHRY and SYGVKD. V gave up 3 bases and J gave up 5 bases, with 4 bases separating them. The CDR3 here is CAISDLETQYF. The CDR3 region has the DNA TGTGCCATCAGTGATCTGGAGACCCAGTACTTC.

This clonotype was found many times. The genes are TRBV7-2 and TRBJ1-1; D remains unclear. The V end was cut by 1 base, the J end by 0 bases, with 6 bases between. Germline CDR1 and CDR2: SGHTA and FQGNSA. CDR3 length: 14 amino acids. CDR3: CASSLVTVNTEAFF. The DNA for the CDR3 is TGTGCCAGCAGCTTAGTAACAGTGAACACTGAAGCTTTCTTT. The full variable domain, completed using reference TRBV7-2 and TRBJ1-1, is GAGVSQSPSNKVTEKGKDVELRCDPISGHTALYWYRQSLGQGLEFLIYFQGNSAPDKSGLPSDRFSAERTGGSVSTLTIQRTQQEDSAVYLCASSLVTVNTEAFFGQGTRLTVV.

At least ten counts were recorded for this clonotype. The V gene is TRBV7-6, the J gene TRBJ2-7, with D perhaps matching TRBD1 (6 bases). Trimming took 0 bases from V and 1 from J, leaving 13 bases between them. This CDR3 is built from 16 residues. Germline CDR1 SGHVS, CDR2 FNYEAQ. As DNA, the CDR3 is TGTGCCAGCAGCTTAGCTACGGCAGGGGCATCCTACGAGCAGTACTTC. This codes for CASSLATAGASYEQYF.

V gene TRBV7-6 combines with J gene TRBJ2-2; 7 positions match TRBD2. Germline assignment: CDR1 SGHVS and CDR2 FNYEAQ. This CDR3 has 17 amino acids. Trimming took 5 bases from V and 5 from J; bases not matched to a gene: 14. The CDR3 nucleotides read TGTGCCAGCAGCCAAGACGGAATAGCGGGTGTTACCGGGGAGCTGTTTTTT. Protein sequence: CASSQDGIAGVTGELFF.

The chain uses TRBV13 and TRBJ1-2, with TRBD1 as a possible D gene (6 bases). With 10 bases removed from V and 4 bases from J, the gap between germline ends came to 16 bases. Per germline, CDR1 PRHDT and CDR2 FYEKMQ (reference sequence). The CDR3 spans 13 residues. The CDR3 sequence is CATTPAGAYGYTF. The CDR3 DNA reads as TGTGCCACAACGCCTGCAGGGGCCTATGGCTACACCTTC.

The sample holds many counts of this clonotype. The rearrangement uses TRBV7-2 and TRBJ2-2; perhaps TRBD1 as D (7 bases). Germline values: CDR1 SGHTA, CDR2 FQGNSA. V lost 2 bases and J 9 bases, leaving 16 bases between the germline ends. This CDR3 has 15 residues. This CDR3 reads CASSLSVAGGRELFF. The DNA of the CDR3 is TGTGCCAGCAGCTTATCCGTGGCAGGGGGGCGGGAGCTGTTTTTT.

This clonotype was recorded many times. The chain employs TRBV5-1 and TRBJ2-3; 7 bases map to TRBD2. This CDR3 is 16 amino acids long. Germline loops: CDR1 SGHRS, CDR2 YFSETQ. The V and J ends lost 4 bases and 6 bases, in that order; junction bases with no gene match: 14. CDR3 bases: TGCGCCAGCAGCATAAGGCTAGCGGCTCACCGTGATACGCAGTATTTT. Translating it yields CASSIRLAAHRDTQYF.

CDR3 region: CASGQNPGQGARGNTIYF. The CDR3 nucleotides are TGTGCCAGCGGCCAAAACCCCGGACAGGGGGCAAGGGGAAACACCATATATTTT. This chain joins TRBV7-9 and TRBJ1-3; 11 bases agree with TRBD1. This CDR3 contains 18 residues. Trimming removed 8 bases from V and 4 bases from J; junction bases left unmatched: 16. Per germline, CDR1 SEHNR and CDR2 FQNEAQ (reference sequence).

This clonotype was recorded many times. This chain connects TRBV29-1 to TRBJ2-1; 11 bases are a match to TRBD2. The trim removed 6 bases at V and 8 bases at J, leaving 9 bases unmatched. The germline CDR1 and CDR2 sequences are SQVTM and ANQGSEA. The CDR3 covers 14 residues. DNA of the CDR3: TGCAGCGTCGTTAGCGGGAGGGAAGCCGATGAGCAGTTCTTC. It specifies CSVVSGREADEQFF.

Ten or more counts support this clonotype. The chain uses TRBV29-1 and TRBJ1-1; D is possibly TRBD1 (6 bases). The CDR3 totals 13 residues. In germline, CDR1 is SQVTM, CDR2 ANQGSEA. Deletions cut 4 bases from V and 1 base from J, with 10 bases between. For the CDR3, the DNA is TGCAGCGTTGGTAGGACAGCGAACACTGAAGCTTTCTTT. Amino acid sequence: CSVGRTANTEAFF.

At least ten counts were recorded for this clonotype. V and J are TRBV7-6 and TRBJ2-3, with 10 nucleotides matching TRBD1. The germline V gene has CDR1 SGHVS and CDR2 FNYEAQ. Losses at the gene ends were 5 bases for V and 2 bases for J; bases not matched to a gene: 7. This CDR3 has 16 amino acids. CDR3 sequence: CASSPGTGDFTDTQYF. In DNA form, the CDR3 reads TGTGCCAGCAGCCCCGGGACAGGGGATTTCACAGATACGCAGTATTTT.

To note about this clonotype: Sequence at one end of the junction differs from germline and may be a read error. The rearrangement uses TRBV24-1 and TRBJ2-3; D might be TRBD1 (5 bases). Germline V gene data show CDR1 as KGHDR and CDR2 as SFDVKD. This CDR3 is built from 14 residues. CDR3: CAISDNLGLDTQYF. As DNA, the CDR3 is TGTGCCATCAGTGATAATTTGGGGCTGGATACGCAGTATTTT.